Given below is one TCR beta chain in context. Its antigen is unknown. Qualities for individual bases were not recorded, and no much larger clone is one base off. Interpreted using the paper, the time point label stands for: newly diagnosed GD, antithyroid drugs for less than 3 months. For both TCR sequencing and RNA sequencing, RNA was extracted from PBMCs using TRIzol. Graves' disease was diagnosed according to American Thyroid Association guidelines. Recruitment of patients was carried out at an endocrinology department in Xi'an, China. Each patient gave approximately 8.8 milliliters of peripheral blood, collected in an EDTA anticoagulant tube. Ficoll Paque Plus density gradient separation was used to isolate PBMCs, and no further T cell sorting was performed. An Agilent 2100 Bioanalyzer and agarose gel were used to check RNA quality, and a NanoDrop 2000 was used to measure RNA concentration. This record comes from a study of regulatory T cells in long-lasting Graves disease (dated by TCRdb to the early 2020s). Regarding the study in general: Newly diagnosed Graves' disease patients had taken antithyroid drugs for less than 3 months. The study took place in China and was registered as a clinical trial. A total of roughly 33 samples were covered by TCR sequencing, comprising approximately 13 persistent and around 20 newly diagnosed Graves' disease patients. Patients with persistent Graves' disease were compared with patients with newly diagnosed Graves' disease using TCR sequencing and RNA sequencing of peripheral blood.

What the research found in general, with its limitations: A larger number of public clonotypes was shared among persistent patients (around 2,700) than among newly diagnosed patients (approximately 930). The authors acknowledged the small sample size as a limitation that may reduce accuracy. Compared with newly diagnosed patients, patients with persistent Graves' disease had lower TCR Shannon entropy and fewer highly expanded clones, which suggests clonal expansion. Peripheral blood alone was examined, since thyroid tissue, which constituted the primary lesion, could not be accessed. Only the TCR beta chain was sequenced and analyzed.

The library relied on multiplex PCR. The reads were generated on an Illumina HiSeq 4000. iRepertoire HTBI primers and Arm-PCR amplification of CDR3 regions were used to construct TCR beta libraries. PCR products were gel purified before sequencing. The paper's processing steps were these. Across samples, roughly 60 TRBV and 13 to 15 TRBJ segments were identified and used for gene usage analysis of CDR3 amino acid clonotypes. COPE and FqMerger were used to merge filtered high-quality paired reads into contigs. Contigs were aligned with BLAST to IMGT TRBV, TRBD and TRBJ reference genes, and CDR3 was defined per IMGT. Clonotypes above 0.1% frequency were classified as highly expanded clones. Shannon entropy served as the measure of repertoire diversity, while the Gini coefficient captured V-J evenness. A clonotype found in more than one individual was treated as public. Clones were called with MiXCR by TCRdb after fastp trimmed the public reads at Q25, and only in-frame beta chains were retained. Each entry is one CDR3 protein sequence, shown with its most common DNA and genes. The V and J calls shown here were made by TCRdb, not taken from the authors' results. This sample holds 550,000 to 700,000 distinct CDR3 sequences; roughly 16% were observed only once. 9.5% to 15% of the sample belongs to the ten largest clones.

These data are also associated with another study on T cells in Graves' hyperthyroidism and ophthalmopathy. As the second paper documents: Stable Graves' hyperthyroidism was defined as the absence of progression to ophthalmopathy over 18 months of follow-up. The hyperthyroidism patients were between 18 and 65 years old and newly diagnosed, with a disease duration of less than 2 months. The study excluded patients with uncontrolled infections, other autoimmune diseases, pregnancy or lactation. Clinical symptoms, serum thyroxine and TRAb, thyroid ultrasound, and orbital computed tomography formed the basis for the diagnoses. For the first round of RT-PCR on the TCR CDR3, the HTBI primer set was used together with the Qiagen OneStep RT-PCR kit. Most expanded thyroid clonotypes (frequency above 0.001) were also found in blood, which suggests that blood repertoires may mirror thyroid immune responses. A 13 V-J signature model separated ophthalmopathy from stable hyperthyroidism, with around 88% sensitivity and 81% to 82% specificity in cross-validation and 80%/75% in testing. In validation, the model predicted progression to ophthalmopathy with around 71% sensitivity and around 72% specificity, a median of around 6.6 months before onset. To identify distinguishing TCR V-J signatures, a discovery cohort of 90 to 100 patients was used, comprising some 45 with Graves' ophthalmopathy and some 60 with stable Graves' hyperthyroidism. Prospective prediction of ophthalmopathy was tested in an independent validation cohort consisting of 18 to 20 hyperthyroidism patients and approximately 16 patients who later progressed to ophthalmopathy. For training and testing, the 100 or so patients in the discovery cohort were randomly divided in a 7:3 ratio. Thyroid tissue and blood T-cell repertoires from more than five Graves' hyperthyroidism patients were also compared in the study. Once sampling was done, hyperthyroidism patients were given methimazole at a starting dose of 30 mg daily, whereas ophthalmopathy patients were given high-dose intravenous methylprednisolone. A second multiplex PCR round built the libraries, followed by size selection and purification. Paired-end sequencing of the libraries was performed with 100 bp reads on an Illumina HiSeq2000. SOAPnuke was used to process the raw data, throwing out any read that contained adapters or uncalled bases, had a mean Phred below 15, or lacked an exact constant-primer or identifier match. High-quality paired reads were merged with COPE v1.2.5, and unique nucleotide sequences were defined as clonotypes. MiTCR v1.1 was used to align the clonotypes against IMGT TRBV, TRBD and TRBJ reference segments. Only V-J combinations with frequency above 0.0001, covering about 99% of repertoires, were analysed. The TCS score was defined as the ratio of F50 (clonal expansion) to E x V (chaos), calculated using BLOSUM62-based TCRdist between CDR3 peptides within each V-J. Welch's t-statistics and random forest reduced roughly 540 V-J features to 10 to 15, which were used in a naive Bayes classifier (R e1071). No statistical method was used to set the sample size in advance, and investigators knew the group allocation. According to the paper, TCR Vbeta CDR3 sequencing was carried out on more than 120 peripheral blood samples, which came from 40 to 45 ophthalmopathy, around 74 hyperthyroidism and about 17 progressor patients.

The sequence derives from a man between 18 and 35 years old with Graves disease. Donor details come from another sample of the same person, matched by shared clones. Specimen: peripheral blood mononuclear cells (PBMCs), collected at new diagnosis, from a patient treated with antithyroid drugs.

This receptor carries the CDR3 CASSYYSGSVRNEQFF. The DNA sequence is as follows: TGTGCCAGCAGTTATTATAGCGGGAGCGTACGCAATGAGCAGTTCTTC. Recombination linked TRBV27 to TRBJ2-1, with TRBD2 matching 9 junction bases. V ends up 4 bases short and J 6 bases short, with an unmatched junction base count of 10. CDR1 and CDR2, per the germline V gene (reference sequence), are MNHEY and SMNVEV. There are 16 amino acids in the CDR3, from cysteine to phenylalanine inclusive. Of the read, only the CDR3 DNA is kept; its 48 bases are in frame from base 1.